The rows below give T cell receptor beta chains drawn from one sample of a study of CD8 T cells in ankylosing spondylitis. MiXCR was run by TCRdb on the 5' RACE reads, yielding one entry per CDR3 protein. The sample has about 320,000 distinct CDR3 sequences, around 10% seen once. The sample was blood, either unsorted or a sorted T cell fraction (not recorded which). These TCRs come from a female donor with ankylosing spondylitis or in good health (not recorded which). The CDR3 runs from the conserved cysteine through the conserved F or W. Fields, in order: V gene, J gene, clone size, D gene, CDR3 protein, CDR3 DNA. A D gene is named only where the DNA matches it firmly. Clone size is stated in some rows and not others, as once, few, many or a class when expanded.

TRBV20-1	TRBJ1-2	many	TRBD1	CSAGDSHDYGYTF	TGCAGTGCTGGGGACAGCCATGACTATGGCTACACCTTC
TRBV11-1	TRBJ2-1	NA	NA	CASSRATLNNEQFF	TGTGCCAGCAGCCGTGCTACTCTCAACAATGAGCAGTTCTTC
TRBV5-1	TRBJ2-7	many	TRBD2	CASSPGLALYEQYF	TGCGCCAGCAGCCCAGGACTAGCCCTCTACGAGCAGTACTTC
TRBV6-1	TRBJ2-1	many	TRBD1	CASSQRGQGVDNEQFF	TGTGCCAGCAGTCAACGGGGACAGGGGGTCGACAATGAGCAGTTCTTC
TRBV29-1	TRBJ1-1	few	NA	CSVKGVTEAFF	TGCAGCGTGAAGGGTGTCACTGAAGCTTTCTTT
TRBV9	TRBJ2-3	few	NA	CASSVQPGTESTQYF	TGTGCCAGCAGCGTACAGCCAGGGACGGAGAGTACGCAGTATTTT
TRBV11-2	TRBJ2-7	few	NA	CASNPGTLIPYEQYF	TGTGCCAGCAACCCCGGGACTCTCATCCCCTACGAGCAGTACTTC
TRBV5-1	TRBJ2-7	many	NA	CASSIDYEQYF	TGCGCCAGCAGCATAGACTACGAGCAGTACTTC
TRBV20-1	TRBJ1-5	many	NA	CSARDSGSTGNQPQHF	TGCAGTGCTAGAGATTCCGGGTCGACGGGCAATCAGCCCCAGCATTTT
TRBV10-3	TRBJ1-1	many	NA	CAISEYGPDTEAFF	TGTGCCATCAGTGAGTACGGGCCGGACACTGAAGCTTTCTTT
TRBV12-3/TRBV12-4	TRBJ2-7	many	TRBD1	CASSYTGTVSYEQYF	TGTGCCAGCAGTTATACCGGGACAGTATCCTACGAGCAGTACTTC
TRBV29-1	TRBJ2-7	few	TRBD1	CSGTQGAYDEQYF	TGCAGCGGAACTCAGGGGGCGTACGACGAGCAGTACTTC
TRBV9	TRBJ2-3	NA	NA	CASSVESPGGTGTDTQYF	TGTGCCAGCAGCGTAGAGTCTCCGGGGGGCACAGGCACAGATACGCAGTATTTT
TRBV24-1	TRBJ2-1	few	NA	CATSDPSPRVLDYNEQFF	TGTGCCACCAGTGACCCCTCCCCTAGGGTCCTTGACTACAATGAGCAGTTCTTC
TRBV5-1	TRBJ2-3	many	TRBD1	CASSFKTGGTDTQYF	TGCGCCAGCAGCTTTAAGACAGGGGGCACAGATACGCAGTATTTT
TRBV5-6	TRBJ1-1	many	NA	CASSLPGRTTEAFF	TGTGCCAGCAGCTTGCCGGGGAGGACCACTGAAGCTTTCTTT
TRBV20-1	TRBJ2-7	NA	TRBD2	CSARDSRSGSSYEQYF	TGCAGTGCTAGAGATTCAAGGAGCGGGAGTAGCTACGAGCAGTACTTC
TRBV28	TRBJ1-6	NA	TRBD1	CASSLQGGQSSYNSPLHF	TGTGCCAGCAGTTTGCAGGGGGGACAGAGCTCCTATAATTCACCCCTCCACTTT
TRBV20-1	TRBJ1-2	many	TRBD1	CSAKDRRNYGYTF	TGCAGTGCAAAGGACAGGCGTAACTATGGCTACACCTTC
TRBV20-1	TRBJ1-2	NA	NA	CSAGGRGGYTF	TGCAGTGCGGGAGGGCGGGGTGGCTACACCTTC
TRBV18	TRBJ2-1	NA	TRBD1	CASSPGDRGYNEQFF	TGTGCCAGCTCCCCCGGGGACAGGGGTTACAATGAGCAGTTCTTC
TRBV28	TRBJ2-2	many	TRBD2	CASRPGLVRTGELFF	TGTGCCAGCAGACCGGGACTAGTACGAACCGGGGAGCTGTTTTTT
TRBV5-5	TRBJ2-7	NA	NA	CATMGGTQRSYEQYF	TGTGCCACCATGGGGGGGACACAACGCTCCTACGAGCAGTACTTC
TRBV5-1	TRBJ2-1	many	TRBD1	CASSWGQGWYNEQFF	TGCGCCAGCAGCTGGGGACAGGGTTGGTACAATGAGCAGTTCTTC
TRBV28	TRBJ2-5	many	NA	CASSLPQETQYF	TGTGCCAGCAGCCTCCCTCAAGAGACCCAGTACTTC
TRBV7-9	TRBJ2-1	many	NA	CASSSPDMSYNEQFF	TGTGCCAGCAGCTCCCCGGACATGTCCTACAATGAGCAGTTCTTC
TRBV20-1	TRBJ2-1	many	TRBD2	CSASPPTSGEGEQFF	TGCAGTGCTAGTCCCCCGACTAGCGGGGAGGGTGAGCAGTTCTTC
TRBV11-2	TRBJ2-3	many	TRBD2	CASRSSGGITDTQYF	TGTGCCAGCAGATCAAGCGGGGGGATAACAGATACCCAGTATTTT
TRBV12-3/TRBV12-4	TRBJ2-4	many	NA	CASSSDRGAKNIQYF	TGTGCCAGCAGTTCAGATCGGGGAGCCAAAAACATTCAGTACTTC
TRBV6-5	TRBJ2-7	many	NA	CASGSLNYEQYF	TGTGCCAGCGGCTCCCTTAACTACGAGCAGTACTTC
TRBV19	TRBJ2-7	once	NA	CASRSVLDEQYF	TGTGCCAGCAGAAGCGTTCTGGACGAGCAGTACTTC
TRBV5-6	TRBJ2-5	many	NA	CASSLRNGETQYF	TGTGCCAGCAGCTTGCGGAACGGGGAGACCCAGTACTTC
TRBV28	TRBJ1-4	many	NA	CASSRGSRNEKLFF	TGTGCCAGCAGTAGAGGGTCTCGTAATGAAAAACTGTTTTTT
TRBV12-3/TRBV12-4	TRBJ2-7	few	NA	CASGGPGSSEQYF	TGTGCCAGCGGAGGCCCGGGAAGTAGTGAGCAGTACTTC
TRBV28	TRBJ1-4	many	TRBD1	CASSLSADRDWGEKLFF	TGTGCCAGCAGTTTATCGGCGGACAGGGATTGGGGTGAAAAACTGTTTTTT
TRBV12-3/TRBV12-4	TRBJ2-5	many	NA	CASRQQLYQETQYF	TGTGCCAGCAGACAACAGCTCTACCAAGAGACCCAGTACTTC
TRBV20-1	TRBJ1-2	many	NA	CSAKPGPGLEYGYTF	TGCAGTGCTAAGCCCGGACCGGGCCTCGAATATGGCTACACCTTC
TRBV5-1	TRBJ2-2	many	NA	CASRRGQLLWDTGELFF	TGCGCCAGCCGGCGGGGACAGCTCCTATGGGACACCGGGGAGCTGTTTTTT
TRBV30	TRBJ2-7	few	NA	CAWSRAGHDEQYF	TGTGCCTGGAGTAGGGCGGGACACGACGAGCAGTACTTC
TRBV5-5	TRBJ2-5	NA	NA	CASSLFQGRETQYF	TGTGCCAGCAGCTTGTTTCAGGGGCGGGAGACCCAGTACTTC
TRBV29-1	TRBJ2-7	NA	NA	CSVIGPRLYPYEQYF	TGCAGCGTTATCGGCCCGAGACTCTACCCTTACGAGCAGTACTTC
TRBV12-3/TRBV12-4	TRBJ1-5	many	NA	CASSNQPQHF	TGTGCCAGCAGCAATCAGCCCCAGCATTTT
TRBV12-3/TRBV12-4	TRBJ2-4	few	TRBD2	CASMVGRLAKNIQYF	TGTGCCAGCATGGTCGGGAGGTTAGCCAAAAACATTCAGTACTTC
TRBV5-1	TRBJ2-5	few	TRBD2	CASSLVLAGETQYF	TGCGCCAGCAGCTTGGTGCTAGCGGGAGAGACCCAGTACTTC
TRBV7-2	TRBJ1-3	few	NA	CASSLALNSGNTIYF	TGTGCCAGCAGCTTAGCTTTGAACAGTGGAAACACCATATATTTT